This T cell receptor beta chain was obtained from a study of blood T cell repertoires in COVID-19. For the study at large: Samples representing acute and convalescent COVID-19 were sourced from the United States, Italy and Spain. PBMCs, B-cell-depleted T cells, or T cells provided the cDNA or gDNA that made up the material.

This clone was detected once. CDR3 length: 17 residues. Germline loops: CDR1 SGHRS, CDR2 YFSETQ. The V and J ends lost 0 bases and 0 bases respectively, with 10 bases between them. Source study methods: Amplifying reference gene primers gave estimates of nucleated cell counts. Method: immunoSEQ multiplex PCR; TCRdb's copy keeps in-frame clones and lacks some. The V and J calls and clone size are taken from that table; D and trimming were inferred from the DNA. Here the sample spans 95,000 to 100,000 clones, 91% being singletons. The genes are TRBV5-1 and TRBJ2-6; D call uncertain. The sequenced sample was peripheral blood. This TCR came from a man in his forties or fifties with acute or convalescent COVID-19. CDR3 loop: CASSLAPSGSGANVLTF. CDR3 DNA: TGCGCCAGCAGCTTGGCCCCGTCGGGCTCTGGGGCCAACGTCCTGACTTTC.